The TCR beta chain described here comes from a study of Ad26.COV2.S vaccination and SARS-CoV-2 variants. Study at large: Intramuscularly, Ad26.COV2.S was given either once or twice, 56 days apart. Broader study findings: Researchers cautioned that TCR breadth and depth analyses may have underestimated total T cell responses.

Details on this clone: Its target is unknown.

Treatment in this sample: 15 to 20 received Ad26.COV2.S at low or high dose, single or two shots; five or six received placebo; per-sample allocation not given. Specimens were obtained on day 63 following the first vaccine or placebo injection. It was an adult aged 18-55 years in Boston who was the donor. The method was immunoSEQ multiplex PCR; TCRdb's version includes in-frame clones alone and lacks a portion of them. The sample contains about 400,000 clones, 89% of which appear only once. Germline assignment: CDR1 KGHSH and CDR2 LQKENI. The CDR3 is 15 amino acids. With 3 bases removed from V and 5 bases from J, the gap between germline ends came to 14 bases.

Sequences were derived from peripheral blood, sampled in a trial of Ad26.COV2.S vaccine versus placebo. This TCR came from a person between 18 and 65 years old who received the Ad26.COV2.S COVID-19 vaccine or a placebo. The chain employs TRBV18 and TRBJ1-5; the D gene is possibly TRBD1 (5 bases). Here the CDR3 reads CASSPRQGRDQPQHF. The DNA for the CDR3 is TGTGCCAGCTCACCTCGGCAGGGTCGTGATCAGCCCCAGCATTTT. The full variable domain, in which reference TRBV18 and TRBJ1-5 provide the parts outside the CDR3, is NAGVMQNPRHLVRRRGQEARLRCSPMKGHSHVYWYRQLPEEGLKFMVYLQKENIIDESGMPKERFSAEFPKEGPSILRIQQVVRGDSAAYFCASSPRQGRDQPQHFGDGTRLSIL.